The sequence of this T cell receptor (beta chain) was determined in a study of metastatic and nonmetastatic thyroid tumors. Findings and limits, study-wide: A significant increase in TCR beta diversity was reportedly seen in malignant thyroid tumors relative to benign nodules, in blood and tumor.

This clone was recorded many times. Antigen: not known. Each patient went into thyroid surgery without having received any treatment. This CDR3 comprises 19 residues. With 4 bases clipped from V and 4 bases from J, the junction kept 15 bases outside the gene matches. Germline V gives CDR1 LNHDA, CDR2 SQIVND (reference sequence). MiXCR reprocessed the PCR reads for TCRdb. This sample yields over 25,000 clones, of which approximately 17% are seen a single time; roughly 4.2% belongs to the top ten. The chain is built from TRBV19 and TRBJ2-1; 11 nucleotides agree with TRBD2. The receptor comes from a female donor with papillary thyroid cancer or a benign thyroid nodule (not recorded which). Some clones in this sample may be carry-over from other donors' samples. Specimen: blood. The CDR3 nucleotides read TGTGCCAGTAGTAAACAGGGACAGTTAGCGGGAGGGGGTTACAATGAGCAGTTCTTC. As protein: CASSKQGQLAGGGYNEQFF. Full variable domain (missing parts from reference TRBV19 and TRBJ2-1): DGGITQSPKYLFRKEGQNVTLSCEQNLNHDAMYWYRQDPGQGLRLIYYSQIVNDFQKGDIAEGYSVSREKKESFPLTVTSAQKNPTAFYLCASSKQGQLAGGGYNEQFFGPGTRLTVL.